The clone carrying this TCR beta chain was seen only once. This record comes from a study of shared clonotypes between healthy human individuals. Produced via immunoSEQ multiplex PCR; TCRdb's table is partial and in-frame only. The sample has around 1 million clones, roughly 72% seen once. The V and J ends lost 0 bases and 7 bases respectively, with 8 bases between them. The CDR3 spans 13 residues. In germline, CDR1 is SGDLS, CDR2 YYNGEE. The sequence was collected from a man aged 18-30 years in good health. This chain links TRBV9 with TRBJ2-1; TRBD1 might be the D (6 bases). Sequences were obtained from memory CD4+ T cells sorted from blood. The subset here: CD45RA-negative fraction. CDR3 loop: CASSVDQGNEQFF. The CDR3, as DNA: TGTGCCAGCAGCGTAGATCAGGGGAATGAGCAGTTCTTC.